The T cell receptor (beta chain) described here comes from a study of shared clonotypes between healthy human individuals (dated by TCRdb to between 2020 and 2021). Turning to the overall study: The cohort comprised a couple of women and a few men aged 18 to 49 years. For each donor, three plates each were used for CD4 naive and CD4 memory, two plates were used for CD8 naive, and one plate was used for CD8 memory. To estimate repertoire size and how much clonotype sharing occurs between individuals, the study deeply sequenced the blood TCR repertoires of roughly 5 healthy adults. To increase sequencing depth and limit assay-specific biases, TCR repertoire library preparation and sequencing were carried out by different laboratories using diverse techniques. Leukapheresis yielded between about 0.85 and 9 billion PBMCs per donor.

Study-wide findings and limitations: Even with the large sequencing depth, rarefaction of the sorted-subset datasets indicated that sequencing was incomplete. Because the study included only a small number of donors, the genetic and exposure-history diversity represented was limited. Sampling was limited to blood, and TCR repertoires in tissue likely differ from TCR repertoires in blood. Naive subsets generally had larger estimated clonotype richness than memory subsets did. Across a handful of donors, about 4.5% of naive CD4, approximately 3.5% of naive CD8, approximately 2.5% of memory CD4, and under 0.45% of memory CD8 clonotypes were shared. Clonotypes shared by all four sorted-subset donors showed higher generation probabilities than non-shared clonotypes. Based on pairwise subsampling, the degree of clonotype sharing among donors was expected to be affected by sequencing depth.

Healthy HIV-negative adults with no recently reported acute infections or vaccinations were included as donors. Only Caucasian adults living in Nashville, Tennessee, USA were represented among the donors. CD4+ T cells were enriched by magnetic negative selection, after which naive cells were positively selected on CD45RA and the negative fraction was taken as the memory subset. Blood was collected by leukapheresis, and PBMCs were isolated by Ficoll-Histopaque density gradient centrifugation and then cryopreserved in liquid nitrogen vapor phase. Analytical flow cytometry was used to check the purity and quantity of every magnetically sorted T cell population. Each sorted fraction had its genomic DNA isolated and then quantified by UV absorbance on a Nanodrop 2000c. Using the deep immunoSEQ assay, multiplex PCR amplified TCR CDR3 regions from genomic DNA. Extracted genomic DNA from each cell subset was distributed evenly across all wells of several immunoSEQ 96-well plates, and each plate was treated as a replicate. Each replicate PCR for sorted subsets received roughly 0.2 ug genomic DNA, equal to tens of thousands of T cell genomes. Purified libraries were quantified with a Qubit 3.0 fluorometer, sized on a Bioanalyzer 2100, and re-quantified with the KAPA Library Quantification kit. Each immunoSEQ 96-well plate was sequenced on its own single-read 150-cycle Illumina NextSeq 550 flow cell. In the authors' own workflow: Because the immunoSEQ output held only junctional sequences and lacked quality scores, the filtering could not match the filtering applied to full-length reads. To assign V/J genes and CDR3, sequences were annotated using PyIR, a Python wrapper for IgBLAST v1.9, with IMGT germline references. Any read was removed if the V/J assignment was weak (E-value above 1e-6), the CDR3 was missing, or the read contained stop codons, out-of-frame junctions, or ambiguous translated residues. V3J clonotypes were defined as sequences sharing an identical inferred V gene, J gene, and CDR3 amino acid sequence. Percentage overlap between repertoires was computed as shared unique clonotypes divided by the size of the smaller repertoire. RTK rarefaction, the Chao1 estimator, and Recon v2.1 estimates of unobserved clonotypes were used to assess repertoire richness. For all TCRbeta clonotypes obtained by the gDNA method from several donors, generation probabilities were computed with OLGA. In TCRdb, the immuneACCESS table is reduced to in-frame sequences with V and J assigned. These tables do not hold every clone; where another copy was compared, an unresolved V gene accounts for under half, and the others remain unexplained. D and trimming come from the DNA, and the V and J calls and clone size come from that table. The sample profile shows about 2 million clones; approximately 95% of them were found once. Of the sample, 0.1% to 0.15% falls within the top ten clones.

In regard to this clone: Its antigen remains unidentified. No base quality values were provided; no much bigger clone lies one nucleotide off.

From cysteine to phenylalanine, the CDR3 is 14 amino acids long. Solely the CDR3 DNA is kept, with 42 bases framed from the first base. Trimming at the junction amounts to 3 bases on V and 6 bases on J, and the germline ends lie 11 bases apart. The germline V gene (reference sequence) gives CDR1 as SEHNR and CDR2 as FQNEAQ. The receptor was isolated from a man aged 18 to 29 in good health. The chain is made from TRBV7-9 and TRBJ1-4, with no D gene named confidently. The specimen sequenced was naive CD4+ T cells sorted from blood. According to the study, the label for this sample's cell subset or site signals: CD45RA+ positively selected. The DNA is TGTGCCAGCAGCTTGTACAGTCAGGATGAAAAACTGTTTTTT. Translated, this is CASSLYSQDEKLFF. With the portions outside the CDR3 filled from the reference TRBV7-9 and TRBJ1-4 genes, the complete variable region becomes DTGVSQNPRHKITKRGQNVTFRCDPISEHNRLYWYRQTLGQGPEFLTYFQNEAQLEKSRLLSDRFSAERPKGSFSTLEIQRTEQGDSAMYLCASSLYSQDEKLFFGSGTQLSVL.